The T cell receptor (beta chain) described here comes from a study of blood T cell repertoires in COVID-19. For the study at large: Spain, Italy and the United States supplied samples that represented acute and convalescent COVID-19. Sources were T cells, B-cell-depleted T cells, or PBMCs; the material itself was cDNA or gDNA.

CDR3 length equals 16 residues. V trimming: 0 bases; J trimming: 4 bases; junction bases outside the gene matches: 8. Germline V lookup: CDR1 KGHSH, CDR2 LQKENI. Per the authors' pipeline: It was from reference gene primer amplification that nucleated cell counts were estimated. The repertoire was sequenced with immunoSEQ multiplex PCR; TCRdb's copy has only in-frame clones and lacks some. The D gene and trimming were derived from the DNA, and the V and J assignments and clone size from that table. The sample consists of about 150,000 clones, 85% to 90% of them appearing once. This chain links TRBV18 with TRBJ2-7; 8 positions agree with TRBD1. The clonotype was recovered from a woman of 80 years or more with COVID-19, enrolled during active disease. Input material: peripheral blood. The DNA of the CDR3 is TGTGCCAGCTCACCACCGAAAGGACAGGGTTTTTACGAGCAGTACTTC. Protein product: CASSPPKGQGFYEQYF.